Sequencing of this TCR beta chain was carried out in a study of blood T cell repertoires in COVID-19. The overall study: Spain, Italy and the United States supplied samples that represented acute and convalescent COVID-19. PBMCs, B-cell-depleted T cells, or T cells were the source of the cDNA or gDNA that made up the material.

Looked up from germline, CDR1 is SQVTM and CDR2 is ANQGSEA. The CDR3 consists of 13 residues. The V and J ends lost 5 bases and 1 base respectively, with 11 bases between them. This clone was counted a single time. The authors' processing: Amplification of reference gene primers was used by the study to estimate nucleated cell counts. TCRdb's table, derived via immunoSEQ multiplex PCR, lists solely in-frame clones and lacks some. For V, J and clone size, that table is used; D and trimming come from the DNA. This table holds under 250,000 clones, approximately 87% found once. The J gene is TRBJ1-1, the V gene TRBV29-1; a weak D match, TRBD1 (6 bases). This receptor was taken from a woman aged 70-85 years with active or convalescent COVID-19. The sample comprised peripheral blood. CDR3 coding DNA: TGCAGCGTTATAACAGGGAGGAACACTGAAGCTTTCTTT. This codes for CSVITGRNTEAFF.